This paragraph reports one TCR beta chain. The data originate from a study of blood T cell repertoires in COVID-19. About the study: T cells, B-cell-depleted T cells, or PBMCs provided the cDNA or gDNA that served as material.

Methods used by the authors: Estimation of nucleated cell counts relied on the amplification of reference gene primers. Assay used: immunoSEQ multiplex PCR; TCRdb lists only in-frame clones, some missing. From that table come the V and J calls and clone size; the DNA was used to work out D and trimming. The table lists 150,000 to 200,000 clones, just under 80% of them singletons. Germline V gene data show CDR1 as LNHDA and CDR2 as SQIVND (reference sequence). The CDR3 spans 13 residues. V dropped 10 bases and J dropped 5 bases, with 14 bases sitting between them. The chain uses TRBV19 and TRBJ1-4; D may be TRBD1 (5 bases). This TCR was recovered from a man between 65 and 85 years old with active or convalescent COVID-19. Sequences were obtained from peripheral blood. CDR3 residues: CATSEGINEKLFF. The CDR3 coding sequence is TGTGCCACATCGGAGGGGATAAATGAAAAACTGTTTTTT.